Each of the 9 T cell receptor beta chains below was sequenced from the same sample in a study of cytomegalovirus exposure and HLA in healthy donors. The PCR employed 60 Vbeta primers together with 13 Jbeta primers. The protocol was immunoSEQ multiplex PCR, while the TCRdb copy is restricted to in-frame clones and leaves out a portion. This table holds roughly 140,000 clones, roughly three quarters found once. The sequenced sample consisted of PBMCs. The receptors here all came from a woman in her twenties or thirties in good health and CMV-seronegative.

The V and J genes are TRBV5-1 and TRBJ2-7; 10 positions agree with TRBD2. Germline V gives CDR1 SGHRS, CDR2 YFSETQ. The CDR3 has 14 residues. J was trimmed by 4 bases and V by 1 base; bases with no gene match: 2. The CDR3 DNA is TGCGCCAGCAGCTTGACTAGCGGGACGTACGAGCAGTACTTC. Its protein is CASSLTSGTYEQYF.

CDR3 in amino acids: CASSGGGATEAFF. CDR3 in DNA: TGTGCCAGCAGCGGCGGGGGCGCGACTGAAGCTTTCTTT. The chain recombines TRBV5-6 with TRBJ1-1; a possible D gene is TRBD1 (6 bases). Germline-derived CDR1 and CDR2 are SGHDT and YYEEEE. The CDR3 is made up of 13 amino acids. The germline V and J ends were trimmed by 4 bases and 5 bases, with 12 bases remaining between them.

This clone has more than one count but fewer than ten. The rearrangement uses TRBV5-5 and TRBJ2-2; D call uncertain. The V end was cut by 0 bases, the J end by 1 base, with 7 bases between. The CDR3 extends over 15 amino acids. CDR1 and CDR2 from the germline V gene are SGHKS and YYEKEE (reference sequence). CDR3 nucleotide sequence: TGTGCCAGCAGCTTGGACACCTGGAACACCGGGGAGCTGTTTTTT. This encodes CASSLDTWNTGELFF. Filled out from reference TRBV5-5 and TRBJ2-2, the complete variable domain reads DAGVTQSPTHLIKTRGQQVTLRCSPISGHKSVSWYQQVLGQGPQFIFQYYEKEERGRGNFPDRFSARQFPNYSSELNVNALLLGDSALYLCASSLDTWNTGELFFGEGSRLTVL.

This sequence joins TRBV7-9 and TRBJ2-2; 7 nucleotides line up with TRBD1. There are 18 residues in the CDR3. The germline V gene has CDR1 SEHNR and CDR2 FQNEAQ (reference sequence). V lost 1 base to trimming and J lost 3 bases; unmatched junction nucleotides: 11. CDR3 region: CASSLVRVTGTYTGELFF. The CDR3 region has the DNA TGTGCCAGCAGCTTAGTGCGGGTGACAGGGACCTACACCGGGGAGCTGTTTTTT.

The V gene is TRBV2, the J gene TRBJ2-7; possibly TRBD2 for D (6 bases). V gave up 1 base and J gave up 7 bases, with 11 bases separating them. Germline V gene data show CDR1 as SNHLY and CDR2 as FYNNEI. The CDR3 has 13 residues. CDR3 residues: CASSEEGGWEQYV. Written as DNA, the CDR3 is TGTGCCAGCAGTGAAGAGGGAGGCTGGGAGCAGTACGTC.

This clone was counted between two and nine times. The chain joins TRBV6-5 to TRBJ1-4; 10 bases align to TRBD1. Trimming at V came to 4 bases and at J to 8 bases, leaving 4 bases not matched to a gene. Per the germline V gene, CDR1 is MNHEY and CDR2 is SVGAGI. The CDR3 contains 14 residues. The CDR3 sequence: CASSLDRGREKLFF. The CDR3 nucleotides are TGTGCCAGCAGTTTGGACAGGGGGAGGGAAAAACTGTTTTTT.

CDR3 in DNA: TGTGCCAGCAGTGAATGGGGCGGCGAGTCCTACGAGCAGTACTTC. Its protein is CASSEWGGESYEQYF. The chain carries TRBV6-1 and TRBJ2-7; D might be TRBD1 (5 bases). Trimming removed 2 bases at V and 1 base at J, with 12 bases between. The CDR3 contains 15 residues. From germline, CDR1 is MNHNS and CDR2 SASEGT.

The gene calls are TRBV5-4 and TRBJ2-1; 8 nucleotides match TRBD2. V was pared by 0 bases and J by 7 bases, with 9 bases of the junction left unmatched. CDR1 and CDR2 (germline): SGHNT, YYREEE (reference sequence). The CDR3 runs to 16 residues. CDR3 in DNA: TGTGCCAGCAGCTTGGCCGGGGGGGCCCTTGGTAATGAGCAGTTCTTC. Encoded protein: CASSLAGGALGNEQFF.

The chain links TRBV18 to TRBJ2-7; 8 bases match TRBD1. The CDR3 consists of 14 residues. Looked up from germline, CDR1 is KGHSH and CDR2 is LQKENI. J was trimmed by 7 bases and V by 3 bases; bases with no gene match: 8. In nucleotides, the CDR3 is TGTGCCAGCTCACCGGGACAGGTGGGAAGAGAGCAGTACTTC. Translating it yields CASSPGQVGREQYF.